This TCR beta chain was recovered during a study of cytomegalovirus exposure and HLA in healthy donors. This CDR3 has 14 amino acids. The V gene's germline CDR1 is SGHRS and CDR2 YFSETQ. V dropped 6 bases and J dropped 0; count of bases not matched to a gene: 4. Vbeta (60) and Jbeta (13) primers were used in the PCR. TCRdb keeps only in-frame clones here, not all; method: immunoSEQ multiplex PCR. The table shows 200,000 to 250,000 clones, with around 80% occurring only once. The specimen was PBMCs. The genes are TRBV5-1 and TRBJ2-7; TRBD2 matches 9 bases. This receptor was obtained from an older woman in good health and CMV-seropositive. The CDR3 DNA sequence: TGCGCCAGCACCGGGACTAGCAGCTCCTACGAGCAGTACTTC. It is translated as CASTGTSSSYEQYF.